The 11 T cell receptor beta chains below come from one sample, sequenced in a study of T cell changes during pregnancy in multiple sclerosis. Profiling relied on immunoSEQ multiplex PCR, and the TCRdb table lists in-frame clones only, not all of them. The sample records about 110,000 clones, less than 95% being singletons. The material was peripheral blood, obtained before pregnancy. The origin of the receptors is a female donor with multiple sclerosis, enrolled in a pregnancy study.

Turning to this clone: One junction end does not reproduce the germline sequence, and a read error may be involved. Other DNA sequences from this sample encode an identical CDR3 as well. The J gene is TRBJ1-2, the V gene TRBV9, with 9 bases matching TRBD1. The CDR3 is made up of 16 amino acids. From germline, CDR1 is SGDLS and CDR2 YYNGEE. The DNA of the CDR3 is TGTGCCAGCAGCCCCCGGACAGGGGCCGCTAATTATGGCTACACCTTC. It specifies CASSPRTGAANYGYTF.

The genes are TRBV11-3 and TRBJ2-3, with TRBD2 as a possible D gene (5 bases). The V gene lost 5 bases and the J gene lost 4 bases, with 16 bases spanning the gap. Germline V gene lookup returns CDR1 SGHNT and CDR2 YENEEA. The CDR3 sequence is 15 residues long. The CDR3 DNA reads TGTGCCAGCAGCCTTAGAGACGGGGAAGCAGATACGCAGTATTTT. Residues: CASSLRDGEADTQYF.

The rearrangement joins TRBV29-1 to TRBJ1-1; possible D gene TRBD1, 5 bases. The germline V and J ends were trimmed by 4 bases and 3 bases, with 9 bases remaining between them. Per the germline V gene, CDR1 is SQVTM and CDR2 is ANQGSEA. The CDR3 has 12 amino acids. CDR3 region: CSVARRDTEAFF. Written as DNA, the CDR3 is TGCAGCGTTGCGCGCAGGGACACTGAAGCTTTCTTT.

This sequence joins TRBV6-1 and TRBJ1-3; TRBD1 might be the D (6 bases). The germline V gene has CDR1 MNHNS and CDR2 SASEGT. V gave up 6 bases and J gave up 4 bases, with 10 bases separating them. The CDR3 is made up of 13 amino acids. Written as DNA, the CDR3 is TGTGCCAGCAGCACGACAGGAGGAAACACCATATATTTT. It specifies CASSTTGGNTIYF.

This clone was observed a handful of times. The genes are TRBV5-6 and TRBJ1-1; 7 bases are shared with TRBD1. The CDR3 has 18 residues. V shed 1 base, J shed 0 bases, and the junction held 12 bases outside the gene matches. Germline V gives CDR1 SGHDT, CDR2 YYEEEE. The DNA of the CDR3 is TGTGCCAGCAGCTTGTTAGTTCCGAAAGGGGGCATGAACACTGAAGCTTTCTTT. This codes for CASSLLVPKGGMNTEAFF.

The V gene is TRBV4-3, the J gene TRBJ1-1; 9 bases fit TRBD1. CDR1 is LGHNA, CDR2 YSLEER, per germline. This CDR3 spans 14 amino acids. The ends lost 3 bases at V and 1 base at J; junction bases unmatched: 0. The CDR3 DNA is TGCGCCAGCAGCCAGACAGGGGGGAACACTGAAGCTTTCTTT. Encoded protein: CASSQTGGNTEAFF.

The chain links TRBV30 to TRBJ2-7; no firm D call. V was trimmed by 0 bases and J by 6 bases, leaving 6 bases between them. The germline CDR1 and CDR2 sequences are GTSNPN and SVGIG (reference sequence). CDR3 length: 11 amino acids. CDR3 coding DNA: TGTGCCTGGAGTGTACTGTCCGAGCAGTACTTC. Translation: CAWSVLSEQYF.

CDR3 DNA: TGTGCCAGCACTCTAGGGGACAGAACAAACAATGAGCAGTTCTTC. Protein product: CASTLGDRTNNEQFF. The rearrangement links TRBV5-8 to TRBJ2-1; 7 bases map to TRBD1. Germline V gene sequence: CDR1 SGHTS, CDR2 YDEGEE. The CDR3 is 15 amino acids. V shed 6 bases and J 5 bases; nucleotides not matched to a gene: 11.

This chain joins TRBV5-1 and TRBJ2-5; D may be TRBD1 (5 bases). This CDR3 comprises 15 residues. CDR1 is SGHRS and CDR2 is YFSETQ in the germline V gene. V lost 5 bases and J lost 3, with 17 bases in between. The CDR3 nucleotides are TGCGCCAGCAGAGGCCTAGGACACCAGAAAGAGACCCAGTACTTC. This translates into CASRGLGHQKETQYF.

The chain uses TRBV13 and TRBJ2-7; 11 positions agree with TRBD2. V lost 5 bases, J lost 3 bases, and 12 bases stayed unmatched. Germline V lookup: CDR1 PRHDT, CDR2 FYEKMQ (reference sequence). The CDR3 extends over 17 amino acids. CDR3 loop: CASSPPGLAASRYEQYF. CDR3 sequence (DNA): TGTGCCAGCAGCCCCCCGGGACTAGCGGCCTCTCGCTACGAGCAGTACTTC.

The V and J genes are TRBV18 and TRBJ1-5; 7 positions match TRBD1. Germline CDR1 and CDR2: KGHSH and LQKENI. CDR3 length: 15 amino acids. With 1 base clipped from V and 1 base from J, the junction kept 1 base outside the gene matches. The CDR3 loop reads CASSPQGASNQPQHF. The CDR3 DNA is TGTGCCAGCTCACCACAGGGGGCCAGCAATCAGCCCCAGCATTTT.